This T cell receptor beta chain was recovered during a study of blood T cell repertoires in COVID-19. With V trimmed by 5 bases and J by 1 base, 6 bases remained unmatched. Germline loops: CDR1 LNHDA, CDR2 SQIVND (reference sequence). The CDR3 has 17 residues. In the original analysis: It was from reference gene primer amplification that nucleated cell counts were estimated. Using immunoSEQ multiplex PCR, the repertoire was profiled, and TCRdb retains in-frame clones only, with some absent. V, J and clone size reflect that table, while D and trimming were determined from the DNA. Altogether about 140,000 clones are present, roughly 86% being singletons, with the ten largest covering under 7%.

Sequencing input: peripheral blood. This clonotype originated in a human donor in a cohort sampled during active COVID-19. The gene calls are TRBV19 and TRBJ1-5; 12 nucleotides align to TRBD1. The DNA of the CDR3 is TGTGCCAGTAGTGCCCGGGACAGGGGGCTGAGCAATCAGCCCCAGCATTTT. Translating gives CASSARDRGLSNQPQHF.